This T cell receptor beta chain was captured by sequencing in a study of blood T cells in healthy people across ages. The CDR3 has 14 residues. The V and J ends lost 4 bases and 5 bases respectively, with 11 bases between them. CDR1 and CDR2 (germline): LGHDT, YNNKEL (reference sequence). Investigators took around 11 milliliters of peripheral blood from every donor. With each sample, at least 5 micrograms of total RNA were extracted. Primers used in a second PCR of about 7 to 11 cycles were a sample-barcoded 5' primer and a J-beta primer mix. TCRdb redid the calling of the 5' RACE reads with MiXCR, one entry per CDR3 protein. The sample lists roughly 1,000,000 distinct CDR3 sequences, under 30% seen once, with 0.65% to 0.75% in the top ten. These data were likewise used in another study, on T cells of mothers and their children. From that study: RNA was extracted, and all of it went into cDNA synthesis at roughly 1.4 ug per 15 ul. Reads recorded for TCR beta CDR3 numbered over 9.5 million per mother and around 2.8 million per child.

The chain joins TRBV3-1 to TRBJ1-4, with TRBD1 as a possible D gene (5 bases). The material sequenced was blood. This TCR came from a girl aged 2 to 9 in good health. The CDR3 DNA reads TGTGCCAGCAGCCGGGGACCGCAGAATGAAAAACTGTTTTTT. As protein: CASSRGPQNEKLFF. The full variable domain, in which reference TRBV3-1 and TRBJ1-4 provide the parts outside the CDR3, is DTAVSQTPKYLVTQMGNDKSIKCEQNLGHDTMYWYKQDSKKFLKIMFSYNNKELIINETVPNRFSPKSPDKAHLNLHINSLELGDSAVYFCASSRGPQNEKLFFGSGTQLSVL.